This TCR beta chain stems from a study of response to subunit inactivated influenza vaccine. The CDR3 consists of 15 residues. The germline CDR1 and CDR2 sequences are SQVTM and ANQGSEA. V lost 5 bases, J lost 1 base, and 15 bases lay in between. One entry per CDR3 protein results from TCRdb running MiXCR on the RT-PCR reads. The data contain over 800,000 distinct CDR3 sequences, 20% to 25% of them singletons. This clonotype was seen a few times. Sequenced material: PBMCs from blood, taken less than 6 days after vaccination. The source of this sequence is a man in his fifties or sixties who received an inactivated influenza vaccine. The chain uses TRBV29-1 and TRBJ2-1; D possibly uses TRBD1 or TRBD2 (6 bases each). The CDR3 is CSVRIGGPSYNEQFF. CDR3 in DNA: TGCAGCGTTCGGATAGGGGGGCCATCCTACAATGAGCAGTTCTTC.